The sequence of this T cell receptor (beta chain) was determined in a study of control samples from healthy donors and cancer patients (dated by TCRdb to the early 2020s). The CDR1 and CDR2 encoded by the germline V gene (reference sequence) are MNHNY and SVGAGI. The CDR3 spans 14 residues, from the cysteine through the phenylalanine. Only the CDR3 region is kept as DNA, spanning 42 bases read in frame from base 1. The V and J ends are trimmed by 6 bases and 3 bases, leaving 14 bases between them. This clone was detected once. Its antigen is currently not known. No much larger clone exists at a distance of one base, and base qualities are not known. The receptor library was made with the immunoSEQ multiplex PCR assay. The immuneACCESS repertoire file appears here via TCRdb, limited to in-frame rearrangements. These files lack a portion of the clones; in checked studies, under half of the deficit traces to unresolved V genes, and the cause of the others is not known. A total of 90,000 to 150,000 clones appear in this sample, around 87% of them only once. The leading ten clones occupy 9% to 14% of the sample.

Sample: blood. The V and J segments used are TRBV6-6 and TRBJ1-1, with TRBD1 perhaps the D gene, on 6 matching bases. This receptor was taken from a man aged 25-40 years in good health. The CDR3 loop reads CASSLRRTDTEAFF. In nucleotide form, the sequence is TGTGCCAGCAGCCTAAGGAGGACAGACACTGAAGCTTTCTTT.